Listed below are T cell receptor beta chains from one sample, sequenced in a study of Ad26.COV2.S vaccination and SARS-CoV-2 variants. Sequenced by immunoSEQ multiplex PCR; TCRdb stores in-frame clones only, minus some. The table lists more than 300,000 clones, approximately 90% of them singletons, with roughly 4.8% in the top ten. This specimen was peripheral blood, taken in a trial of Ad26.COV2.S vaccine versus placebo. The receptor source for this set is a person between 18 and 59 years old who received the Ad26.COV2.S COVID-19 vaccine or a placebo. CDR3s include the opening cysteine and the closing phenylalanine or tryptophan. Rows may omit the clone size; those that give it use once, few, many or a size class.

v_call: TRBV5-1
clone_size: -
cdr3_aa: CASSFSLAGVDEQYF

v_call: TRBV19
clone_size: once
cdr3_aa: CASRLAGTTYEQYF

v_call: TRBV10-3
clone_size: -
cdr3_aa: CAISESQRQGRYGYTF

v_call: TRBV13
clone_size: -
cdr3_aa: CASSFSPILTLGQTEAFF

v_call: TRBV4-1
clone_size: few
cdr3_aa: CASSSQPGQRNQPQHF

v_call: TRBV7-9
clone_size: -
cdr3_aa: CASSFRSDTQYF

v_call: TRBV18
clone_size: -
cdr3_aa: CASSPGGSTEAFF

v_call: TRBV18
clone_size: -
cdr3_aa: CASSPDLPGQTSTDTQYF

v_call: TRBV6-5
clone_size: -
cdr3_aa: CASSFDLDRVNTEAFF

v_call: TRBV6-5
clone_size: once
cdr3_aa: CASSIGGRNTEAFF

v_call: TRBV10-3
clone_size: -
cdr3_aa: CAILSWTGEAFF